The text below deals with one T cell receptor (beta chain). The CDR3 extends over 13 amino acids. The ends were cut back, 3 bases at V and 2 bases at J, with 7 bases in the middle. Looked up from germline, CDR1 is DFQATT and CDR2 is SNEGSKA (reference sequence). The data were obtained in a study of T cells in Graves' hyperthyroidism and ophthalmopathy. Exclusion criteria comprised uncontrolled infection, other autoimmune disease, pregnancy or lactation. The source material, RNA transcripts, was used to amplify TCR beta CDR3 regions. HTBI primers were the set used in a first-round RT-PCR of the TCR CDR3. TCRdb reprocessed the multiplex PCR reads with MiXCR, giving one entry per CDR3 protein. The sample shows about 400,000 distinct CDR3 sequences, less than 20% of them seen only once.

The sequencing input was blood. The receptor was isolated from a woman younger than 35 with Graves' hyperthyroidism. The chain employs TRBV20-1 and TRBJ2-2; possibly TRBD2 for D (5 bases). CDR3 in DNA: TGCAGTGCTAGGAGGGCCAACACCGGGGAGCTGTTTTTT. This encodes CSARRANTGELFF.